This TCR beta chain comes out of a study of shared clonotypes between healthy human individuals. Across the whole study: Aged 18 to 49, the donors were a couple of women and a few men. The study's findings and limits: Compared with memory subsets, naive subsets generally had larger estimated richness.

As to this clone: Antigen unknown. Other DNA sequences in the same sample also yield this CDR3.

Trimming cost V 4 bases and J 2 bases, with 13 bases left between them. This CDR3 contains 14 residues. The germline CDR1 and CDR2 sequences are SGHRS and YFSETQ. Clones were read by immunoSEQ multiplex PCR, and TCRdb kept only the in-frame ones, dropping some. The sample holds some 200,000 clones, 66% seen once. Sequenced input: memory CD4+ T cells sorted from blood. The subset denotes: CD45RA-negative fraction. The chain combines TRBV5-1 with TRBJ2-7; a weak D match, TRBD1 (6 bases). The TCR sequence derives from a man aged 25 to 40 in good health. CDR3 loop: CASSPSTGTYEQYF. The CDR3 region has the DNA TGCGCCAGCAGCCCAAGCACAGGGACCTACGAGCAGTACTTC.